This TCR beta chain was identified during a study of blood T cell repertoires in COVID-19. Overall study context: Sites across the United States, Italy and Spain contributed samples from acute and convalescent COVID-19.

Trimming removed 4 bases from V and 6 bases from J, with 10 bases in between. From germline, CDR1 is SGHDN and CDR2 FVKESK. The CDR3 has 13 amino acids. Some clones are missing from TCRdb's copy, which holds only in-frame ones; the method was immunoSEQ multiplex PCR. The table shows 180,000 or so clones, with 86% occurring only once. The V call is TRBV14, the J call TRBJ2-1; D is uncertain. The sequence was obtained from a man between 18 and 29 years old with acute or convalescent COVID-19. Input material: peripheral blood. CDR3 protein: CASSLLPGNEQFF. As DNA, the CDR3 is TGTGCCAGCAGCCTCTTACCGGGCAATGAGCAGTTCTTC.